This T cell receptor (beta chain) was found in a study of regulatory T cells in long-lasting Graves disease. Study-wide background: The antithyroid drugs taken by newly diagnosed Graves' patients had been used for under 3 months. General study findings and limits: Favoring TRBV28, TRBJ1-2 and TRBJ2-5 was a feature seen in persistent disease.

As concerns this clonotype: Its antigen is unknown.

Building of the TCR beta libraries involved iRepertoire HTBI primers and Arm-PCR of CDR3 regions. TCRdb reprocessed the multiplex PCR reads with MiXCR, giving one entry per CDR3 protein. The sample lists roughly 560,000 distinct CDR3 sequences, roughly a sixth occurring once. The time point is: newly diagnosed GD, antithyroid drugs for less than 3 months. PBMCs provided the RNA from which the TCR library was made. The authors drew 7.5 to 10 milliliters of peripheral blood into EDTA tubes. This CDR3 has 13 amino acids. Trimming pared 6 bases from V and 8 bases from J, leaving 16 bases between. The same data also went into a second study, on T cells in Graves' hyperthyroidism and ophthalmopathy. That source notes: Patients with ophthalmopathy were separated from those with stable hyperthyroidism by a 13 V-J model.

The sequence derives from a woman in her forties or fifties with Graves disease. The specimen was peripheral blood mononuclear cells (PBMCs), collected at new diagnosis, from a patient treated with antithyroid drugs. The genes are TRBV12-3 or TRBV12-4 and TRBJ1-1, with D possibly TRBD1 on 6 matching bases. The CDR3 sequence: CASRISQGSEAFF. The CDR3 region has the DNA TGTGCCAGCAGAATATCCCAGGGGTCCGAAGCTTTCTTT.